This T cell receptor (beta chain) originates from a study of blood T cell repertoires in COVID-19. As for the study in general: Sources were T cells, B-cell-depleted T cells, or PBMCs; the material itself was cDNA or gDNA.

This CDR3 has 14 residues. Per germline, CDR1 SGHRS and CDR2 YFSETQ. V was clipped by 3 bases and J by 2 bases, with 10 bases between them. In the original workflow: Amplification of reference gene primers was used by the study to estimate nucleated cell counts. TCRdb's table, derived via immunoSEQ multiplex PCR, lists solely in-frame clones and lacks some. V, J and clone size derive from that table, while D and trimming were established from the DNA sequence. The table records approximately 230,000 clones, more than 75% of them present only once. Participants reported their clinical history, and cohort assignment relied on those reports.

The source is a man aged 40-49 years who had recovered from COVID-19. Specimen: PBMCs or T cells enriched from blood (not recorded which). This chain links TRBV5-1 with TRBJ2-3; D perhaps matches TRBD1 (5 bases). Here the CDR3 DNA reads TGCGCCAGCAGCTCCCAGACAGACACAGATACGCAGTATTTT. This translates into CASSSQTDTDTQYF.